Below are 8 T cell receptor beta chains sequenced from a single sample in a study of patients and donors after allogeneic stem cell transplantation (TCRdb year 2020). Libraries were constructed by RT-PCR. Sequencing instrument: NextSeq 550. Using fastp at Q25 and MiXCR, TCRdb reprocessed the public reads and kept productive beta chains. Records with the same CDR3 protein are collapsed into one entry carrying the most frequent genes and DNA. This sample gives roughly 960,000 distinct CDR3 sequences in total; over 15% of them show up just once. 5% to 7.5% of the sample is taken by the ten largest. What was sequenced was blood, either unsorted or a sorted T cell fraction (not recorded which). The receptors derive from a human donor who was either an allogeneic HSCT recipient or a stem cell or donor lymphocyte infusion donor (not recorded which). It is not recorded whose cells these are; they may come from a transplant donor.

This clonotype was counted ten times or more. This chain joins TRBV12-3 or TRBV12-4 and TRBJ2-7; possibly TRBD1 for D (6 bases). This CDR3 has 15 amino acids. V lost 5 bases and J lost 0, with 14 bases in between. CDR3 sequence: CASSLGQWSSYEQYF. CDR3 nucleotides: TGTGCCAGCAGTCTAGGACAGTGGAGCTCCTACGAGCAGTACTTC.

The V and J genes are TRBV4-2 and TRBJ2-2; D is ambiguous. The CDR3 spans 14 residues. Trimming took 5 bases from V and 3 from J, leaving 10 bases between them. Germline loops: CDR1 LGHNA, CDR2 YNFKEQ. CDR3 protein: CASSGQTDTGELFF. CDR3 bases: TGTGCCAGCAGCGGGCAGACTGACACCGGGGAGCTGTTTTTT.

This chain joins TRBV25-1 and TRBJ1-4; perhaps TRBD1 as D (6 bases). Trimming cost V 3 bases and J 4 bases, with 12 bases left between them. The CDR3 loop spans 15 amino acids. CDR1 is MGHDK and CDR2 is SYGVNS in the germline V gene. The CDR3 DNA follows: TGTGCCAGCAGTGATGGGGGCTCAGTTAATGAAAAACTGTTTTTT. As protein: CASSDGGSVNEKLFF.

In this sample, this clonotype turned up a few times. CDR3 residues: CASSRRASTDTQYF. CDR3 coding DNA: TGTGCCAGCAGCCGGAGGGCTAGCACAGATACGCAGTATTTT. This chain connects TRBV13 to TRBJ2-3; D possibly corresponds to TRBD2 (6 bases). V lost 5 bases to trimming and J lost 0 bases, with 9 bases between them. The CDR3 loop spans 14 amino acids. CDR1 PRHDT and CDR2 FYEKMQ come from the germline V gene (reference sequence).

This clonotype has a handful of counts. The rearrangement links TRBV29-1 to TRBJ2-7; 10 bases are shared with TRBD1. The length of the CDR3 is 13 residues. Germline V lookup: CDR1 SQVTM, CDR2 ANQGSEA. Unmatched junction bases numbered 6, after V lost 5 bases and J lost 5 bases. CDR3 residues: CSVYGTGAHEQYF. The CDR3 DNA reads TGCAGCGTTTACGGGACAGGGGCCCACGAGCAGTACTTC.

A single count supports this clonotype. The genes are TRBV5-1 and TRBJ1-1, with no clear D. There are 16 residues in the CDR3. Germline CDR1 SGHRS, CDR2 YFSETQ. V was pared by 0 bases and J by 0 bases, with 12 bases between. The CDR3 region is CASSLAFAGVNTEAFF. CDR3 in DNA: TGCGCCAGCAGCTTGGCCTTTGCAGGAGTGAACACTGAAGCTTTCTTT.

The chain links TRBV6-1 to TRBJ2-3; the D gene is possibly TRBD1 (6 bases). Germline CDR1 and CDR2: MNHNS and SASEGT. V dropped 4 bases and J dropped 2 bases, with 10 bases sitting between them. This CDR3 is built from 14 residues. The CDR3 loop reads CASSGRTATDTQYF. CDR3 DNA: TGTGCCAGCAGTGGGAGGACAGCCACAGATACGCAGTATTTT.

This chain uses TRBV13 with TRBJ2-7; TRBD2 matches 9 bases. The junction had 6 bases not matched to a gene; V was cut back by 0 bases and J by 3 bases. The CDR3 has 16 residues. Germline assignment: CDR1 PRHDT and CDR2 FYEKMQ (reference sequence). The CDR3 is CASSLGPAGGGYEQYF. The DNA of the CDR3 is TGTGCCAGCAGCTTAGGCCCGGCGGGAGGGGGCTACGAGCAGTACTTC.